This TCR beta chain was sequenced for a study of cytomegalovirus exposure and HLA in healthy donors. Study findings and constraints: As a later analysis showed, several of the most significant clusters appeared to be linked to common viral pathogens. In a later analysis, TCR association rates varied by HLA locus: DRB1 most, HLA-C fewest.

Notes on this clone: Its antigen is undetermined.

This CDR3 has 13 amino acids. CDR1 SNHLY and CDR2 FYNNEI come from the germline V gene. V gave up 10 bases and J gave up 5 bases; unmatched junction bases: 8. Primers: 60 Vbeta forward and 13 Jbeta reverse. Profiled with immunoSEQ multiplex PCR; TCRdb holds only in-frame clones, not every one. The table shows about 200,000 clones, with roughly 84% occurring only once. The source material was PBMCs. The rearrangement joins TRBV2 to TRBJ2-3, with 8 positions matching TRBD2. The receptor was isolated from a man aged 50 or older in good health and CMV-seronegative. The CDR3 bases are TGTGCCAAGTCGACTAGCGAGGTAGATACGCAGTATTTT. Amino acid sequence: CAKSTSEVDTQYF.